The 21 T cell receptor beta chains presented below share a single source sample, sequenced in a study of identical twins. TCRdb used MiXCR to reprocess the 5' RACE reads, holding one entry per CDR3 protein. The sample has some 690,000 distinct CDR3 sequences; 21% are singletons. Another study also made use of these data, one on T cells expressing NK-cell markers.

The sample consisted of PBMCs. The receptor set was obtained from a woman under 30 in good health.

The chain combines TRBV6-1 with TRBJ2-7, with 11 bases identical to TRBD1. Germline loops: CDR1 MNHNS, CDR2 SASEGT. The J segment lost 7 bases and the V segment lost 7 bases, leaving 12 bases of the junction unmatched. The CDR3 has 15 residues. CDR3 sequence reads: CASTETGTGGWEQYF. As DNA, the CDR3 is TGTGCCAGCACCGAAACCGGGACAGGGGGTTGGGAGCAGTACTTC.

This chain connects TRBV4-1 to TRBJ2-5; 7 positions agree with TRBD1. Trimming took 4 bases from V and 9 from J; bases not matched to a gene: 14. The CDR3 has 15 residues. CDR1 is MGHRA and CDR2 is YSYEKL in the germline V gene. CDR3 coding DNA: TGCGCCAGCAGCCCCACCATGTGGCAGGGGGTTGCCCAGTACTTC. This sequence encodes CASSPTMWQGVAQYF.

The rearrangement uses TRBV5-5 and TRBJ2-3; 8 bases fit TRBD1. CDR1 is SGHKS and CDR2 is YYEKEE in the germline V gene (reference sequence). The ends lost 4 bases at V and 0 bases at J; junction bases unmatched: 7. This CDR3 has 16 residues. The CDR3 nucleotides are TGTGCCAGCAGCGGCGACAGGGGTGCTAGCACAGATACGCAGTATTTT. Its protein product is CASSGDRGASTDTQYF.

The chain's CDR3 is CASIRRGNNEQFF. CDR3 nucleotide sequence: TGTGCCAGCATCCGGCGGGGGAACAATGAGCAGTTCTTC. The chain uses TRBV7-2 and TRBJ2-1; 7 nucleotides agree with TRBD2. The CDR3 has 13 residues. Germline V gene sequence: CDR1 SGHTA, CDR2 FQGNSA. The V and J ends lost 7 bases and 5 bases, in that order; junction bases with no gene match: 5.

The chain combines TRBV29-1 with TRBJ2-3, with unresolved D. Trimming pared 3 bases from V and 4 bases from J, leaving 14 bases between. CDR3 length equals 14 residues. Germline-derived CDR1 and CDR2 are SQVTM and ANQGSEA. CDR3 region: CSVDDQPAPDTQYF. As DNA, the CDR3 is TGCAGCGTTGATGACCAACCTGCACCAGATACGCAGTATTTT.

This chain uses TRBV9 with TRBJ2-3; no clear D. There are 15 residues in the CDR3. Germline assignment: CDR1 SGDLS and CDR2 YYNGEE. The V end lost 1 base, the J end lost 0 bases, and 9 bases lay between the germline ends. The CDR3, as DNA: TGTGCCAGCAGCGTAAGATTGTCTAGCACAGATACGCAGTATTTT. It yields the protein CASSVRLSSTDTQYF.

The J gene is TRBJ2-2, the V gene TRBV7-9; 9 positions agree with TRBD2. V dropped 1 base and J dropped 7; count of bases not matched to a gene: 4. Germline values: CDR1 SEHNR, CDR2 FQNEAQ (reference sequence). The CDR3 extends over 15 amino acids. This CDR3 is CASSLVAGVDGELFF. The CDR3 nucleotides are TGTGCCAGCAGCTTAGTAGCGGGAGTCGACGGGGAGCTGTTTTTT.

This clonotype was counted between two and nine times. The CDR3 loop is CSVRDRGDGANVLTF. For the CDR3, the DNA is TGCAGCGTCCGGGACAGGGGTGATGGGGCCAACGTCCTGACTTTC. The chain combines TRBV29-1 with TRBJ2-6; 10 bases are shared with TRBD1. Looked up from germline, CDR1 is SQVTM and CDR2 is ANQGSEA. After removal of 6 bases from V and 3 bases from J, the junction contained 5 bases not matched to a gene. The CDR3 spans 15 residues.

This clonotype was seen repeatedly, ten times or more. The V call is TRBV12-3 or TRBV12-4, the J call TRBJ1-5; 10 bases fit TRBD1. Unmatched junction bases numbered 11, after V lost 6 bases and J lost 3 bases. The CDR3 runs to 17 residues. This CDR3 reads CASSDTDRGLVNQPQHF. DNA of the CDR3: TGTGCCAGCAGCGATACTGACAGGGGGCTTGTCAATCAGCCCCAGCATTTT.

In this sample, this clonotype turned up many times. CDR3 amino acids: CAISESRLAGGRELFF. The CDR3 nucleotides are TGTGCCATCAGTGAGTCGCGGCTAGCGGGAGGCCGGGAGCTGTTTTTT. The chain joins TRBV10-3 to TRBJ2-2; 11 bases align to TRBD2. The CDR3 contains 16 residues. Looked up from germline, CDR1 is ENHRY and CDR2 is SYGVKD. V shed 0 bases, J shed 9 bases, and the junction held 6 bases outside the gene matches.

This clonotype was observed a few times. V and J are TRBV6-4 and TRBJ2-2; weak D call: TRBD1 (6 bases). Germline values: CDR1 MRHNA, CDR2 SNTAGT. V dropped 4 bases and J dropped 3 bases, with 12 bases sitting between them. This CDR3 is 15 amino acids long. The CDR3 is CASSATPGDTGELFF. Here the CDR3 DNA reads TGTGCCAGCAGTGCCACCCCAGGGGACACCGGGGAGCTGTTTTTT.

The chain links TRBV27 to TRBJ2-1; D is perhaps TRBD2 (5 bases). CDR3 length equals 15 residues. Germline V gene lookup returns CDR1 MNHEY and CDR2 SMNVEV (reference sequence). V was pared by 3 bases and J by 6 bases, with 15 bases between. The CDR3 nucleotides are TGTGCCAGCAGTTTGTTCCTAGCTGGGAGCAATGAGCAGTTCTTC. Amino acids: CASSLFLAGSNEQFF.

The chain joins TRBV12-3 or TRBV12-4 to TRBJ1-1, with 8 positions matching TRBD1. This CDR3 region has 13 residues. With 6 bases clipped from V and 4 bases from J, the junction kept 4 bases outside the gene matches. The CDR3 DNA follows: TGTGCCAGCAGCAACAGGGGGTCCACTGAAGCTTTCTTT. Its translation is CASSNRGSTEAFF.

The chain employs TRBV18 and TRBJ1-1; 7 bases line up with TRBD1. Germline V gene lookup returns CDR1 KGHSH and CDR2 LQKENI. The V and J ends lost 5 bases and 0 bases, in that order; junction bases with no gene match: 12. This CDR3 has 17 residues. CDR3 sequence: CASSSQTGRYMNTEAFF. CDR3 DNA: TGTGCCAGCTCATCCCAGACAGGGCGGTATATGAACACTGAAGCTTTCTTT.

CDR3: CASSQRTTSGNEQFF. DNA for the CDR3: TGTGCCAGCAGCCAAAGGACAACCAGCGGCAATGAGCAGTTCTTC. The chain links TRBV14 to TRBJ2-1; tentatively, D is TRBD1 or TRBD2 (5 bases each). Trimming cost V 2 bases and J 6 bases, with 14 bases left between them. The germline gives CDR1 SGHDN, CDR2 FVKESK. This CDR3 has 15 residues.

This clonotype has a handful of counts. The chain joins TRBV19 to TRBJ2-5, with D perhaps TRBD1 (6 bases). The germline V and J ends were trimmed by 3 bases and 7 bases, with 18 bases remaining between them. The CDR3 contains 15 residues. Germline lookup yields CDR1 LNHDA and CDR2 SQIVND (reference sequence). The CDR3 protein is CASSILGAWRGTQYF. CDR3 coding DNA: TGTGCCAGTAGTATTTTGGGGGCTTGGCGAGGGACCCAGTACTTC.

The rearrangement links TRBV20-1 to TRBJ2-1; 14 bases are a match to TRBD2. V trimming: 8 bases; J trimming: 0 bases; junction bases outside the gene matches: 6. The CDR3 covers 16 residues. Per the germline V gene, CDR1 is DFQATT and CDR2 is SNEGSKA (reference sequence). CDR3 in DNA: TGCAGTTCGGGACTAGCGGGAGCAAGCTCCTACAATGAGCAGTTCTTC. This codes for CSSGLAGASSYNEQFF.

This rearrangement joins TRBV12-3 or TRBV12-4 to TRBJ2-5; 11 bases match TRBD2. The CDR3 has 14 residues. The V and J ends lost 7 bases and 5 bases, in that order; junction bases with no gene match: 6. The DNA for the CDR3 is TGTGCCAGCACCCTAGCGGGGGGCTGGGAGACCCAGTACTTC. Protein: CASTLAGGWETQYF.

This clonotype was detected only a few times. The rearrangement joins TRBV20-1 to TRBJ2-7, with D possibly TRBD1 on 5 matching bases. From germline, CDR1 is DFQATT and CDR2 SNEGSKA (reference sequence). This CDR3 comprises 14 residues. Trimming stripped 6 bases from V and 5 bases from J, with 20 bases between. CDR3 bases: TGCAGTGCCCAGCAAACGTGGCGCAGGGACGAGCAGTACTTC. This encodes CSAQQTWRRDEQYF.

This clonotype was observed a few times. J is TRBJ1-2 and V is TRBV5-5; D remains unclear. The V end lost 4 bases, the J end lost 0 bases, and 13 bases lay between the germline ends. The germline V gene encodes CDR1 SGHKS and CDR2 YYEKEE (reference sequence). The CDR3 spans 15 residues. The CDR3 region is CASSQFLRANYGYTF. CDR3 bases: TGTGCCAGCAGCCAATTTCTACGGGCTAACTATGGCTACACCTTC.

V gene TRBV20-1 combines with J gene TRBJ2-1; D possibly corresponds to TRBD2 (6 bases). Germline V gives CDR1 DFQATT, CDR2 SNEGSKA (reference sequence). V was shortened by 5 bases and J by 0 bases, with 17 bases between the two germline ends. The CDR3 contains 16 residues. This chain's CDR3 is CSARPLREPSYNEQFF. CDR3 sequence (DNA): TGCAGTGCTCGACCACTTCGGGAGCCCTCCTACAATGAGCAGTTCTTC.